This TCR beta chain stems from a study of T cell repertoires in cytomegalovirus infection (dated by TCRdb to the late 2010s). In the study overall: Because public TCR beta signatures pointed to carriage of CMV infection together with the matching HLA type, the HLA type of each donor mattered for the analysis. General findings and caveats noted by the study authors: Cumulative frequency of public TCR beta family members discriminated carriers of CMV infection plus the relevant HLA type in this cohort and an independent 352-donor cohort. In the ex vivo response, HLA-C-restricted CMV-specific TCR beta clonotypes were dominant, and in two of eight donors the single most frequent clonotype came from this HLA-C-restricted group.

CDR1 and CDR2 are read off the germline V gene as SGHRS and YFSETQ. The cysteine opens and the phenylalanine closes a CDR3 of 13 amino acids. CDR3 DNA only is kept here, 39 bases in frame from base 1. A distance of 10 bases separates the germline ends of V and J, which lose 1 base and 8 bases respectively. With respect to this clonotype: What this receptor recognizes is not known. No qualities accompany the bases; no much larger clone lies one base away.

Instrument used: Illumina HiSeq 1500. The raw public data were reprocessed by TCRdb itself: fastp quality trimming at Q25, MiXCR clonotype calling, in-frame beta chains only. One record per CDR3 amino acid sequence lists the most common genes and DNA. Across this sample there are hundreds of thousands of distinct CDR3 sequences, with roughly 26% seen only once. Together, the top ten hold around 7.6% of the sample. The receptor was isolated from a human donor in good health (CMV status not recorded). Some clones in this sample may be carry-over from other donors' samples. The sequence is built from TRBV5-1 and TRBJ2-1, with TRBD2 tentatively as D gene (6 bases match). Sequences were obtained from CD8+ T cells from PBMCs. The CDR3: CASSLWTGDEQFF. DNA sequence: TGCGCCAGCAGCTTGTGGACGGGGGATGAGCAGTTCTTC.